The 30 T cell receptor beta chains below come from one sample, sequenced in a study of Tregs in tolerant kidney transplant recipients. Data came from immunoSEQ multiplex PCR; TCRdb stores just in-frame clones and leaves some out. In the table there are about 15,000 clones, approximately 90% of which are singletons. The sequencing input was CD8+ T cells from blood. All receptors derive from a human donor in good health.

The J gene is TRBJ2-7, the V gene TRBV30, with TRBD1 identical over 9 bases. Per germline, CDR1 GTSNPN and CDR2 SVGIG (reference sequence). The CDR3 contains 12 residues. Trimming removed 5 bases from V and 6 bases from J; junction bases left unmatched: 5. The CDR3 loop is CAWAGTGFEQYF. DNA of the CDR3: TGTGCCTGGGCCGGGACAGGGTTCGAGCAGTACTTC. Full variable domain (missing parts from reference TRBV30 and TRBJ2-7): SQTIHQWPATLVQPVGSPLSLECTVEGTSNPNLYWYRQAAGRGLQLLFYSVGIGQISSEVPQNLSASRPQDRQFILSSKKLLLSDSGFYLCAWAGTGFEQYFGPGTRLTVT.

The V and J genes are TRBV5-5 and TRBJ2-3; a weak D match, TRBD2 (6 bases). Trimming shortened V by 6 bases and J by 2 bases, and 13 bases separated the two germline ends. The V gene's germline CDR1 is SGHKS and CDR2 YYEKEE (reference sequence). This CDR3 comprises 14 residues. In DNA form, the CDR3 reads TGTGCCAGCACCCTGGCGGGGATCACAGATACGCAGTATTTT. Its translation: CASTLAGITDTQYF.

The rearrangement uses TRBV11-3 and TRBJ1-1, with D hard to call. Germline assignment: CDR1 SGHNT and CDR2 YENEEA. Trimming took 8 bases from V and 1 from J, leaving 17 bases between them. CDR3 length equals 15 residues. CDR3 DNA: TGTGCCAGCTCCGGTTGGACGGGTTCGAACACTGAAGCTTTCTTT. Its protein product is CASSGWTGSNTEAFF.

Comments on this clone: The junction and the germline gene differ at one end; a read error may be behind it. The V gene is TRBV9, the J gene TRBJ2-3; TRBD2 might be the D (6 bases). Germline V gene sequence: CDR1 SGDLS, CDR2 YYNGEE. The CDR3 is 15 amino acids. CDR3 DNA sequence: TGTGCCAGCAACGTATTTGGGTCTGGGAGGGATACGCAGTATTTT. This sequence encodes CASNVFGSGRDTQYF.

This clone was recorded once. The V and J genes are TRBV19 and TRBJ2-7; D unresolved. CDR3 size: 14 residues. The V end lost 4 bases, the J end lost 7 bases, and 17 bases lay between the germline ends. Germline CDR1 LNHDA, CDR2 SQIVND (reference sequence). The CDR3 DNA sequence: TGTGCCAGTAGTACCTATCAGGACGGTCGAGAGCAGTACTTC. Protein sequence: CASSTYQDGREQYF.

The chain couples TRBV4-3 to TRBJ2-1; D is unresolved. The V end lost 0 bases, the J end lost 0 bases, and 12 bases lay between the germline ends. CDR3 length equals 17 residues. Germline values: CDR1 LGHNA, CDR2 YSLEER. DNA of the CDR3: TGCGCCAGCAGCCAAGAGTCTGGGTTTAGCTCCTACAATGAGCAGTTCTTC. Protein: CASSQESGFSSYNEQFF.

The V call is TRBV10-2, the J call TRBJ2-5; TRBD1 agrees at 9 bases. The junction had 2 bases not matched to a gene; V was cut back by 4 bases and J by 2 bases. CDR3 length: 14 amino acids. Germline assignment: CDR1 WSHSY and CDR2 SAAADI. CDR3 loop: CASSGTGVQETQYF. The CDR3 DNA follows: TGCGCCAGCAGTGGGACAGGGGTGCAAGAGACCCAGTACTTC.

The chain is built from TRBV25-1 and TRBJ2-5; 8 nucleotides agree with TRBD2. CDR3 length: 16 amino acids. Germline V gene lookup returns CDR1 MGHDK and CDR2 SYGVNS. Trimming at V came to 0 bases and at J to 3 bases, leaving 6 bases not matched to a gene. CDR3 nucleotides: TGTGCCAGCAGTGAATATACCGGGACTAGAGAAGAGACCCAGTACTTC. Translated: CASSEYTGTREETQYF.

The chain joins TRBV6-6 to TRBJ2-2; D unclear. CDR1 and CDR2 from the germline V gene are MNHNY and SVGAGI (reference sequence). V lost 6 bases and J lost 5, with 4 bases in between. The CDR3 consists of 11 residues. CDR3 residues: CASRETGELFF. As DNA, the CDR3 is TGTGCCAGCAGGGAGACCGGGGAGCTGTTTTTT.

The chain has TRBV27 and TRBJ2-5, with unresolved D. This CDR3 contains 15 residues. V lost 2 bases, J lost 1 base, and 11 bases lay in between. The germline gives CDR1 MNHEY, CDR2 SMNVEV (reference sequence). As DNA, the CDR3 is TGTGCCAGCAGTTTAGGCGTCCGACGCCAAGAGACCCAGTACTTC. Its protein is CASSLGVRRQETQYF.

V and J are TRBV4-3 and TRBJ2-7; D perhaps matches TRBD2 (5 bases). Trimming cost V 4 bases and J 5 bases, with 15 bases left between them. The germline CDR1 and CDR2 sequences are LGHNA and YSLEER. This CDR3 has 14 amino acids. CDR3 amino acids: CASSRARGADEQYF. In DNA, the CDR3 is TGCGCCAGCAGCCGCGCCCGGGGAGCGGACGAGCAGTACTTC.

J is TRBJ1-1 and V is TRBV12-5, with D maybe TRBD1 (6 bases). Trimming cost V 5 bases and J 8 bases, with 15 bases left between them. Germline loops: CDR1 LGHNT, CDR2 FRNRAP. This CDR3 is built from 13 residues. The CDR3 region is CASGRLSGTEAFF. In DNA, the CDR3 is TGTGCTAGTGGTCGTTTATCCGGGACAGAAGCTTTCTTT.

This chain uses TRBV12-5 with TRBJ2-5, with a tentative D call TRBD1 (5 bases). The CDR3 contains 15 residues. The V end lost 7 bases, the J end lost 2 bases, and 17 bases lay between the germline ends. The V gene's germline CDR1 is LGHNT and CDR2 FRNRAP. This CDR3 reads CASATGPGLQETQYF. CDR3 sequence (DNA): TGTGCTAGTGCCACAGGTCCCGGGCTACAAGAGACCCAGTACTTC.

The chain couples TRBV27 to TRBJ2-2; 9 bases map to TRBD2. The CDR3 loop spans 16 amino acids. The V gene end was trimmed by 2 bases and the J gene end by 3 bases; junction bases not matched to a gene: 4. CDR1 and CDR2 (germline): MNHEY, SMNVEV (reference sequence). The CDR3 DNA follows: TGTGCCAGCAGTTTAGGTACTAGCGGGTACACCGGGGAGCTGTTTTTT. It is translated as CASSLGTSGYTGELFF.

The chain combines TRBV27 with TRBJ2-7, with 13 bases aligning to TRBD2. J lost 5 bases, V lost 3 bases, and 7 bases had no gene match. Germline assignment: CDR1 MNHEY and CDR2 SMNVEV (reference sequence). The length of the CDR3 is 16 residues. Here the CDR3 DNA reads TGTGCCAGCAGTTTTATACTAGCGGGAGGGCCTGACGAGCAGTACTTC. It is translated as CASSFILAGGPDEQYF.

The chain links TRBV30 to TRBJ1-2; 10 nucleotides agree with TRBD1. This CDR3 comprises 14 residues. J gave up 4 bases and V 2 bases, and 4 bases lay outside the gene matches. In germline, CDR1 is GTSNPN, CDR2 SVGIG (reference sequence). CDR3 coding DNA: TGTGCCTGGAGTTCCGGGACAGGGGTCTATGGCTACACCTTC. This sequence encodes CAWSSGTGVYGYTF.

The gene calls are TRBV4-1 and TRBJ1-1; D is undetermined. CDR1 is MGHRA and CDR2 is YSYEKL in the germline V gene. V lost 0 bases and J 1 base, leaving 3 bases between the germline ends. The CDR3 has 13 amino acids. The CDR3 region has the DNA TGCGCCAGCAGCCAAGATGGGAACACTGAAGCTTTCTTT. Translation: CASSQDGNTEAFF.

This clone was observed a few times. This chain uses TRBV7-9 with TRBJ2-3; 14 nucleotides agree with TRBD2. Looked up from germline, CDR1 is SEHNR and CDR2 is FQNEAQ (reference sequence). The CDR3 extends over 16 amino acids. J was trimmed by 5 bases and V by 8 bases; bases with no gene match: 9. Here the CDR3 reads CASRGTSGRVRDTQYF. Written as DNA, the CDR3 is TGTGCCAGCCGTGGGACTAGCGGGAGAGTTAGAGATACGCAGTATTTT.

Here the CDR3 DNA reads TGTGCCGGCACCGGGGGAGAGACCCAGTACTTC. Residues: CAGTGGETQYF. The chain recombines TRBV7-7 with TRBJ2-5, with a possible D match to TRBD2 (6 bases). V was cut by 11 bases and J by 4 bases, with 11 bases left in between. Germline CDR1 SSHAT, CDR2 FNYEAQ (reference sequence). The CDR3 loop spans 11 amino acids.

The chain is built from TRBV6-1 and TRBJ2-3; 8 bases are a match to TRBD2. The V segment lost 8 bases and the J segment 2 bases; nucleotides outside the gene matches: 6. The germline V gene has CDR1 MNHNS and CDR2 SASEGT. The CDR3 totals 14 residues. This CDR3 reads CASCRGGPTDTQYF. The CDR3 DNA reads TGTGCCAGCTGCCGGGGGGGCCCCACAGATACGCAGTATTTT.

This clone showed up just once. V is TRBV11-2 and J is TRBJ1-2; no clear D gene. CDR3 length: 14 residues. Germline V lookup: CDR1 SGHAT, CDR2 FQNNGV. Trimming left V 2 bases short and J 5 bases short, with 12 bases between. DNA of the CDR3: TGTGCCAGCAGCTTACTTACCGCAGGATATGGCTACACCTTC. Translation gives CASSLLTAGYGYTF.

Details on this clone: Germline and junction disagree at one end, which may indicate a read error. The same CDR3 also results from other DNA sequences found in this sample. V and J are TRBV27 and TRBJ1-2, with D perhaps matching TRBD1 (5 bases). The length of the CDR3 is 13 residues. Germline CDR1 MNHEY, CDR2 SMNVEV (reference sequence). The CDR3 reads CASSSDSLYGYTF. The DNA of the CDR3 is TGCGCCAGCAGTTCTGACAGCCTCTATGGCTACACCTTC.

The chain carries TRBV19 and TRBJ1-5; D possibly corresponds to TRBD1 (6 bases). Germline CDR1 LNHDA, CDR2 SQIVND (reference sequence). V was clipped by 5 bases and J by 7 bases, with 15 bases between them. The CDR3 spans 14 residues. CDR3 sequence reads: CASSPLGAQQPQHF. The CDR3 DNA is TGTGCCAGTAGTCCATTGGGGGCCCAGCAGCCCCAGCATTTT.

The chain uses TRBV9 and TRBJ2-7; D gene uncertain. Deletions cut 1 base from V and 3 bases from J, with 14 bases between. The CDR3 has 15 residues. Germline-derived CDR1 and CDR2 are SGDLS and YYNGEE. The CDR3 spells CASSVHPRGDYEQYF. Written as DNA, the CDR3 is TGTGCCAGCAGCGTACACCCTAGAGGAGACTACGAGCAGTACTTC.

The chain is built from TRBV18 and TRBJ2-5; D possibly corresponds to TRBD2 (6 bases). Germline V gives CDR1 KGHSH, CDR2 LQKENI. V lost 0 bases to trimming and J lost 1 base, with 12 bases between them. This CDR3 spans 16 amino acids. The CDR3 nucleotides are TGTGCCAGCTCACCACCGGCGCGGGGACTCCAAGAGACCCAGTACTTC. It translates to CASSPPARGLQETQYF.

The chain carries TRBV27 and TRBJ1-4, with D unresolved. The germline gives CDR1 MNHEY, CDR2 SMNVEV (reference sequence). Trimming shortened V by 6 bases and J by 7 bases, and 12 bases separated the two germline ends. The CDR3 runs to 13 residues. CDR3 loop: CASRAYSSEKLFF. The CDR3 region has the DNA TGTGCCAGCAGAGCCTATTCGAGTGAAAAACTGTTTTTT.

CDR3 region: CASSFSTGGGYTF. The DNA for the CDR3 is TGTGCCAGCAGCTTTAGCACAGGGGGAGGCTACACCTTC. The V gene is TRBV5-4, the J gene TRBJ1-2, with 8 positions matching TRBD1. The CDR3 spans 13 residues. After removal of 2 bases from V and 8 bases from J, the junction contained 5 bases not matched to a gene. CDR1 and CDR2 (germline): SGHNT, YYREEE (reference sequence).

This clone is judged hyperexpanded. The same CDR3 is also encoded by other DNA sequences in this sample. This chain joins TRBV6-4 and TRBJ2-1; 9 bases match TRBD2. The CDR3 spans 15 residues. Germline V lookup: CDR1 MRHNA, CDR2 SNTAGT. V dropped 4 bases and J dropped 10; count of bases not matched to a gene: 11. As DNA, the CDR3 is TGTGCCAGCAGTGCTGGCGGGAGGGGAGGGTCGGAGCAGTTCTTC. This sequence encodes CASSAGGRGGSEQFF.

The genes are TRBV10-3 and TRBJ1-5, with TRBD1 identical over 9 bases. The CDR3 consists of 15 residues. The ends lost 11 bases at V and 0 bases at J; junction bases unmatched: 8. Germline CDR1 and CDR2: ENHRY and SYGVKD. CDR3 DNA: TGTGCCTCGTACAGGGGGCAGGATAGCAATCAGCCCCAGCATTTT. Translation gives CASYRGQDSNQPQHF.

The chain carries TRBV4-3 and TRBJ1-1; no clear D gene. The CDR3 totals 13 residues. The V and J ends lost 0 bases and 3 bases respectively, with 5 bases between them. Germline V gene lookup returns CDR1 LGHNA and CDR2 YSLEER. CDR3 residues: CASSQDVDTEAFF. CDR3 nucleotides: TGCGCCAGCAGCCAAGATGTCGACACTGAAGCTTTCTTT.